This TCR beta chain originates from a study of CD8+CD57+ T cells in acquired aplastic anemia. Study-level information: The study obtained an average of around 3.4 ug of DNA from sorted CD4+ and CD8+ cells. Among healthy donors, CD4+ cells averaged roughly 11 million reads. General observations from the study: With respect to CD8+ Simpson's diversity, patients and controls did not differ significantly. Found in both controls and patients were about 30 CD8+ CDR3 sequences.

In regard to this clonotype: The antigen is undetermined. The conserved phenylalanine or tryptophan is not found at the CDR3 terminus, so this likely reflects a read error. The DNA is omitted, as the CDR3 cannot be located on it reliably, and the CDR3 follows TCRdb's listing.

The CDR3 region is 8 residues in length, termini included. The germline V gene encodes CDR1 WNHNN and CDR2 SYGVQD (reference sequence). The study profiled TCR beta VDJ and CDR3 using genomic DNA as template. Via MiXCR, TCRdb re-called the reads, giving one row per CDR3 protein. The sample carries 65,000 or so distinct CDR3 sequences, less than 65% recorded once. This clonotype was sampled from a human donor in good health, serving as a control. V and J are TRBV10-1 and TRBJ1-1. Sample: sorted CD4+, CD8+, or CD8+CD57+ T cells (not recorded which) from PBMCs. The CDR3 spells CASSEDFS.